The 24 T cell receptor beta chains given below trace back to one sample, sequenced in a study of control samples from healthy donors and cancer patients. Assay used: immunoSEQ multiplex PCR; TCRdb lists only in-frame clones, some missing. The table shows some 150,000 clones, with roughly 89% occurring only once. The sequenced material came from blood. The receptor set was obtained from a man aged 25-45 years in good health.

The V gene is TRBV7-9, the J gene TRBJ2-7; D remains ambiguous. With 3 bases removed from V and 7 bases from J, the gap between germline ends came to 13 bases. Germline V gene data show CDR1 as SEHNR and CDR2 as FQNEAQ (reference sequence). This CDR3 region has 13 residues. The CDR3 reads CASSFGPTREQYF. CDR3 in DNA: TGTGCCAGCAGCTTCGGCCCGACGAGGGAGCAGTACTTC.

The CDR3 reads CASSQRTGPQETQYF. In DNA form, the CDR3 reads TGTGCCAGCAGCCAGAGGACAGGCCCCCAAGAGACCCAGTACTTC. The gene calls are TRBV4-2 and TRBJ2-5, with 7 bases that match TRBD1. The V gene end was trimmed by 3 bases and the J gene end by 1 base; junction bases not matched to a gene: 5. CDR1 LGHNA and CDR2 YNFKEQ come from the germline V gene. CDR3 length equals 15 residues.

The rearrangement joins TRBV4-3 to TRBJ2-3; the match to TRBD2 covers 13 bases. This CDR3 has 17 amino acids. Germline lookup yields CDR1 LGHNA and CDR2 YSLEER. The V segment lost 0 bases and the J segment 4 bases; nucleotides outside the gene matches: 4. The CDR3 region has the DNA TGCGCCAGCAGCCAAGATTTACTAGCGGGAGGGCCAGATACGCAGTATTTT. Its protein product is CASSQDLLAGGPDTQYF.

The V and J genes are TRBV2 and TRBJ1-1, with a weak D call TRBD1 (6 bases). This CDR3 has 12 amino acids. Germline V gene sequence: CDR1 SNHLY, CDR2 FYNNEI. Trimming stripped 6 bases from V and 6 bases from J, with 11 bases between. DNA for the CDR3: TGTGCCAGCAGCGTTCAGGGGCCTGAAGCTTTCTTT. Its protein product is CASSVQGPEAFF. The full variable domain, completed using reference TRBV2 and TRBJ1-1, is EPEVTQTPSHQVTQMGQEVILRCVPISNHLYFYWYRQILGQKVEFLVSFYNNEISEKSEIFDDQFSVERPDGSNFTLKIRSTKLEDSAMYFCASSVQGPEAFFGQGTRLTVV.

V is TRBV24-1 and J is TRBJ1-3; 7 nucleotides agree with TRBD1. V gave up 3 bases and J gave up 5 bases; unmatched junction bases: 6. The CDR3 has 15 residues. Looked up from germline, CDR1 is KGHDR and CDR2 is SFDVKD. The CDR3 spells CATSDPRDSRNTIYF. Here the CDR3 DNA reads TGTGCCACCAGTGATCCTCGGGACAGTCGAAACACCATATATTTT.

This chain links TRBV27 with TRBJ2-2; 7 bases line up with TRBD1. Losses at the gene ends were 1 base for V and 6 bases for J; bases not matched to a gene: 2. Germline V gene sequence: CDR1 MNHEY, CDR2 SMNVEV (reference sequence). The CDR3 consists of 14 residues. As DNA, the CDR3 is TGTGCCAGCAGTTTATTCGGGACAGCCGGGGAGCTGTTTTTT. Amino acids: CASSLFGTAGELFF.

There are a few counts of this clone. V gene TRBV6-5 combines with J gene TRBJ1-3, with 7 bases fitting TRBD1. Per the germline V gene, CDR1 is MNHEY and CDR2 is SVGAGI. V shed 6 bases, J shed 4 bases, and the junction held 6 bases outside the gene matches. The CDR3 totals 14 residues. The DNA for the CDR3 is TGTGCCAGCAGCGACGGGACAGTCGGAAACACCATATATTTT. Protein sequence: CASSDGTVGNTIYF.

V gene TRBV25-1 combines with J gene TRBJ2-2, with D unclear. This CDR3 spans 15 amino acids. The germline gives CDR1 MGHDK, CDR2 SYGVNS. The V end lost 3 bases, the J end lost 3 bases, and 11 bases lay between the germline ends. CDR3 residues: CASSDWEFDTGELFF. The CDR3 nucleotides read TGTGCCAGCAGTGATTGGGAATTCGACACCGGGGAGCTGTTTTTT.

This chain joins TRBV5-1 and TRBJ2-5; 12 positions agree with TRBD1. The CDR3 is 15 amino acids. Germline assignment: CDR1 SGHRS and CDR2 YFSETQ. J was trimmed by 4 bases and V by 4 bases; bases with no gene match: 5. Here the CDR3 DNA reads TGCGCCAGCAGCACGGGACAGGGGGCTGGAGAGACCCAGTACTTC. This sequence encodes CASSTGQGAGETQYF.

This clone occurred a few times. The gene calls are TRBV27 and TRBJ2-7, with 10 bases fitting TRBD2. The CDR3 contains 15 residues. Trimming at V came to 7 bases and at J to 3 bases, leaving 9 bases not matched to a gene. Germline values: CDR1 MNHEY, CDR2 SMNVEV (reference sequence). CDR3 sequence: CASTTLAGEFYEQYF. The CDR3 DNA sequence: TGTGCCAGCACTACCCTAGCGGGAGAATTCTACGAGCAGTACTTC.

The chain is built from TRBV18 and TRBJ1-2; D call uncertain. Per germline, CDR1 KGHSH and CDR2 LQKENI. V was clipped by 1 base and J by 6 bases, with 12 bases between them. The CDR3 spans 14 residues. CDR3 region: CASSPLQSGDGYTF. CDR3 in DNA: TGTGCCAGCTCACCACTCCAATCGGGCGATGGCTACACCTTC.

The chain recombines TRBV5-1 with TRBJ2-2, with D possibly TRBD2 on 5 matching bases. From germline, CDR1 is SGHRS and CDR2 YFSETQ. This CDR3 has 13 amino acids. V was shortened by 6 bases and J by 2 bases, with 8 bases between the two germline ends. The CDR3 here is CASTGRNTGELFF. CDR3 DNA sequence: TGCGCCAGCACGGGGAGAAACACCGGGGAGCTGTTTTTT. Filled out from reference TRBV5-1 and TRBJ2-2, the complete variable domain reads KAGVTQTPRYLIKTRGQQVTLSCSPISGHRSVSWYQQTPGQGLQFLFEYFSETQRNKGNFPGRFSGRQFSNSRSEMNVSTLELGDSALYLCASTGRNTGELFFGEGSRLTVL.

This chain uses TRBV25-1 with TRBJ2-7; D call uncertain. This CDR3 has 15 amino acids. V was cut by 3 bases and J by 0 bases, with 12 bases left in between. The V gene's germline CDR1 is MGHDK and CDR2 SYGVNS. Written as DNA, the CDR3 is TGTGCCAGCAGTGAGTCGGACCGGCCCTCCTACGAGCAGTACTTC. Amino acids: CASSESDRPSYEQYF.

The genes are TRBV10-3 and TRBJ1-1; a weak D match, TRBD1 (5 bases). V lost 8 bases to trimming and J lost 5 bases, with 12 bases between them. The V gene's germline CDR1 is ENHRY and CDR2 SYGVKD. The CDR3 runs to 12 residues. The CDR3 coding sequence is TGTGCCATCGGACGGGGGGGAACTGAAGCTTTCTTT. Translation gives CAIGRGGTEAFF.

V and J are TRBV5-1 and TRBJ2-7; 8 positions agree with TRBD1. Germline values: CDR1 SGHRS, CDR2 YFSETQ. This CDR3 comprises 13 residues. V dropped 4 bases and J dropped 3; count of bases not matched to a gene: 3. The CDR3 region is CASSQTGDYEQYF. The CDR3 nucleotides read TGCGCCAGCAGCCAGACAGGGGACTACGAGCAGTACTTC. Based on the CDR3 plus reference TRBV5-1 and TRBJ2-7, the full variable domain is KAGVTQTPRYLIKTRGQQVTLSCSPISGHRSVSWYQQTPGQGLQFLFEYFSETQRNKGNFPGRFSGRQFSNSRSEMNVSTLELGDSALYLCASSQTGDYEQYFGPGTRLTVT.

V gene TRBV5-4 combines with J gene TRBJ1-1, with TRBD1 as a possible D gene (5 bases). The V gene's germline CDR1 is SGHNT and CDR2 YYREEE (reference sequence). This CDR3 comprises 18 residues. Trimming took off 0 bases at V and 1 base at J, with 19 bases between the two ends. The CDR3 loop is CASSLAGGGSWKNTEAFF. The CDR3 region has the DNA TGTGCCAGCAGCTTGGCCGGGGGAGGATCTTGGAAGAACACTGAAGCTTTCTTT.

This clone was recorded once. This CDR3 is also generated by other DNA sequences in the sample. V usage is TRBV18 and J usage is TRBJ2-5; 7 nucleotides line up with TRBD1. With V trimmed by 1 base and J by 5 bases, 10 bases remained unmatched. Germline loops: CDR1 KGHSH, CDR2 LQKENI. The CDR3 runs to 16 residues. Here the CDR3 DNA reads TGTGCCAGCTCACCACTACAAGGACAGGTACAGGAGACCCAGTACTTC. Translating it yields CASSPLQGQVQETQYF.

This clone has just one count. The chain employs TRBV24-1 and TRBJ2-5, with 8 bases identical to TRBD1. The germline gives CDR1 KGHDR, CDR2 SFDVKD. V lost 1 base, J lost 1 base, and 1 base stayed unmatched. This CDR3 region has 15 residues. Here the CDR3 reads CATSDFGTGQETQYF. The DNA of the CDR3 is TGTGCCACCAGTGATTTCGGGACAGGCCAAGAGACCCAGTACTTC.

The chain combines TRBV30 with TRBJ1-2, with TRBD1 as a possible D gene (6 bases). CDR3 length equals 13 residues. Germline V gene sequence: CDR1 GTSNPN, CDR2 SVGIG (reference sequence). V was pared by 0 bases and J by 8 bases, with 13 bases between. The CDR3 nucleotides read TGTGCCTGGAGTGTCCGGGGGGCGGGAGGCTACACCTTC. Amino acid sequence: CAWSVRGAGGYTF.

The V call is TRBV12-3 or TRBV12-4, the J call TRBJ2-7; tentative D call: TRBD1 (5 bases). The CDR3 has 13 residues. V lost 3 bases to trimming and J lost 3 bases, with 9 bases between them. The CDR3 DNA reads TGTGCCAGCAGTTTGGGGCACAACTACGAGCAGTACTTC. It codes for CASSLGHNYEQYF.

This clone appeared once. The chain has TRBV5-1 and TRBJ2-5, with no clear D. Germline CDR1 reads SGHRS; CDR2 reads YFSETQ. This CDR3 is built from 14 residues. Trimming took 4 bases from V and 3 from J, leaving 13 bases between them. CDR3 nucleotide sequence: TGCGCCAGCAGCCTTAAGAGCAGGAAAGAGACCCAGTACTTC. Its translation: CASSLKSRKETQYF.

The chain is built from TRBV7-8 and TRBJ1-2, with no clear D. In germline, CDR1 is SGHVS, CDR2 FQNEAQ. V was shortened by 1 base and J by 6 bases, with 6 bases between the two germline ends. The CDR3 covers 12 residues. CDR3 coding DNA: TGTGCCAGCAGCTTAGGGTTGGATGGCTACACCTTC. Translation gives CASSLGLDGYTF.

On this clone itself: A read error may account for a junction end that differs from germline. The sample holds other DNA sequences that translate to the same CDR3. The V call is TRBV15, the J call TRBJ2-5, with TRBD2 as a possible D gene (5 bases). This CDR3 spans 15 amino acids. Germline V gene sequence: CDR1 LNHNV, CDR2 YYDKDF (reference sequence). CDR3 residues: CATSRMSGYQETQYF. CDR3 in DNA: TGTGCCACCAGCAGAATGAGCGGCTACCAGGAGACCCAGTACTTC.

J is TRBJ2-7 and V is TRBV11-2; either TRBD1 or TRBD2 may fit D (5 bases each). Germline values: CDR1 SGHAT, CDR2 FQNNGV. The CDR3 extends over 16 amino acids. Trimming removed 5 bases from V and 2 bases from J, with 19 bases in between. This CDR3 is CASSAPGARDAYEQYF. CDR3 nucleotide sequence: TGTGCCAGCAGCGCCCCCGGGGCCCGGGATGCCTACGAGCAGTACTTC.